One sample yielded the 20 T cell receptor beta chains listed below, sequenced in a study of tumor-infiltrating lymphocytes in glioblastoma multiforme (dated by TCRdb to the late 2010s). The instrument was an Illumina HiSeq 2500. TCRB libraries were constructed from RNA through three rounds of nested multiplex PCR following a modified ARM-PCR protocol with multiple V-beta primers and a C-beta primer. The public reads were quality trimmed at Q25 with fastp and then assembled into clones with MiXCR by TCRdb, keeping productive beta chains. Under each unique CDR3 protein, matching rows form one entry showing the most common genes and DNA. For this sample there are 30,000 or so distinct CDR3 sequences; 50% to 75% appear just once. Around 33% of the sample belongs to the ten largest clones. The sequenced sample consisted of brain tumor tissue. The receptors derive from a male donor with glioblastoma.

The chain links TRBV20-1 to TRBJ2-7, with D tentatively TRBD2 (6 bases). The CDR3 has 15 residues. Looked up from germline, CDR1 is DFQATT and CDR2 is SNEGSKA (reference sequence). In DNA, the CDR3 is TGCAGTGCCAGAGAAGGGACTTCGGAGGGTTACAAGCAGTACGTC. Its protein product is CSAREGTSEGYKQYV.

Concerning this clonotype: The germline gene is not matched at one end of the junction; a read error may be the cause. The CDR3 nucleotides are TGTGCCACCTGGGCGGAAGCGGGACTAGAAGAGACCCAGTATTTC. This gives the protein CATWAEAGLEETQYF. The chain carries TRBV10-3 and TRBJ2-5, with TRBD2 matching over 8 bases. The germline V gene has CDR1 ENHRY and CDR2 SYGVKD. The CDR3 runs 15 residues.

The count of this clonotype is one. The CDR3 sequence: CASSLQGGLTGELFF. For the CDR3, the DNA is TGCGCCAGCAGTCTGCAGGGAGGTCTAACCGGGGAGCTGTTTTTT. The V call is TRBV10-2, the J call TRBJ2-2; D might be TRBD2 (6 bases). Germline loops: CDR1 WSHSY, CDR2 SAAADI. With 5 bases removed from V and 5 bases from J, the gap between germline ends came to 15 bases. The CDR3 is made up of 15 amino acids.

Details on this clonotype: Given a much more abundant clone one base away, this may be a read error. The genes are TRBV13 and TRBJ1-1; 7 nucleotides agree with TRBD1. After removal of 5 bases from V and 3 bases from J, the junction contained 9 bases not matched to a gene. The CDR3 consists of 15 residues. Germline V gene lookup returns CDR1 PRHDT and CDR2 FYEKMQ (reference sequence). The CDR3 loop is CASSPQGEGDTEAFF. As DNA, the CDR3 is TGTGCCAGCAGCCCCCAGGGGGAGGGGGACACTGAAGCTTTCTTT.

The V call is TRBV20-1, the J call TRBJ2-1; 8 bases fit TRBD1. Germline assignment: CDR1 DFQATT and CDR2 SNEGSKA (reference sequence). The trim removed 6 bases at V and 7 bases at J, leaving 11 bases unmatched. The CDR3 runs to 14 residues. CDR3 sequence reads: CSAVLRQGLNEQFF. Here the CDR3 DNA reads TGCAGTGCCGTCCTGAGACAGGGGCTGAATGAGCAGTTCTTC.

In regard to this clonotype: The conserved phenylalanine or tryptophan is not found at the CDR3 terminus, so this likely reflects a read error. In DNA form, the CDR3 reads TGTGTCAGCAGTTTAAGGCCGGGAGAGCAGTACTCC. Protein product: CVSSLRPGEQYS. The chain has TRBV12-3 or TRBV12-4 and TRBJ2-7; tentatively, D is TRBD2 (5 bases). CDR3 length: 12 amino acids.

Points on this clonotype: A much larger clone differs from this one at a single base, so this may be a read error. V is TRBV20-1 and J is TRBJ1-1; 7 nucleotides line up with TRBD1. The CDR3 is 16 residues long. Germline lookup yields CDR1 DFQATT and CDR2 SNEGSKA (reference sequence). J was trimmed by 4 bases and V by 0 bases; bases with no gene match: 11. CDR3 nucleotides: TGCAGTGCTAGAGATCAGGGGGGCGTGGGGAGCACTGAAGCTTTCTTT. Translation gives CSARDQGGVGSTEAFF.

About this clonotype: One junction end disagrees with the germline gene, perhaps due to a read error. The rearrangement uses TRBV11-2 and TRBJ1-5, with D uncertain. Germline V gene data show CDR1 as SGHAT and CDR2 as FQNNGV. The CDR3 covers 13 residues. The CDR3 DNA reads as TGTGACAGCAGCCCGGACGGTTTTCAGCCCCAGCATTTT. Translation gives CDSSPDGFQPQHF.

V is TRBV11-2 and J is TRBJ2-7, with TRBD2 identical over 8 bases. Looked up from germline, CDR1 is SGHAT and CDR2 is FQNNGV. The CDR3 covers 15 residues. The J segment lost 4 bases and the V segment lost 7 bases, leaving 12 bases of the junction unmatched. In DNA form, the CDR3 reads TGTGCCAGCATCAATAGCGGGAATGCCAGGTACGAGCAGTACTTC. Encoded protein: CASINSGNARYEQYF.

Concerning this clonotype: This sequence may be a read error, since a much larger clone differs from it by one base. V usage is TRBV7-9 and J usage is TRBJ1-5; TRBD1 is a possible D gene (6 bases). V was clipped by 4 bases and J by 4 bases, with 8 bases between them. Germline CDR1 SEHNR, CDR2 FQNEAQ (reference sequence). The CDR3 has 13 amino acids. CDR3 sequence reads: CASSSQGNQPQHF. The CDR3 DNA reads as TGTGCCAGCAGCTCACAGGGAAATCAGCCCCAGCATTTT.

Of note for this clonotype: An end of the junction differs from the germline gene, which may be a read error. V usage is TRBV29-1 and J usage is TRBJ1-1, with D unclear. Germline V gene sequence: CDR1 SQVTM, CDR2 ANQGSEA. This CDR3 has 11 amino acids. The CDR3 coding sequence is TGCAGCGTTGACTCGAACACTGAGGCTTTCTTT. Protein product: CSVDSNTEAFF.

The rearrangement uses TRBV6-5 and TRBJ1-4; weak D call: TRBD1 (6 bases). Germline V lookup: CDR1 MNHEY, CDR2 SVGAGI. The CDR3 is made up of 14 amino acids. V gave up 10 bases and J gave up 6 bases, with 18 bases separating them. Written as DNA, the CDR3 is TGTGCCATCAGAGTGGGAGGGGGGGATGAAAAACTGTTTTTT. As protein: CAIRVGGGDEKLFF.

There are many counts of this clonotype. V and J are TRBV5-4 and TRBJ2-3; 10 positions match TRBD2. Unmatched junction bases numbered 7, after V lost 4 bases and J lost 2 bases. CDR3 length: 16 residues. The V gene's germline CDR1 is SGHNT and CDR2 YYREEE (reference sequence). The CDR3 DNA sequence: TGTGCCAGCAGCCCGAGGACTAGCGGTGCCACAGATACGCAGTATTTT. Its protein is CASSPRTSGATDTQYF.

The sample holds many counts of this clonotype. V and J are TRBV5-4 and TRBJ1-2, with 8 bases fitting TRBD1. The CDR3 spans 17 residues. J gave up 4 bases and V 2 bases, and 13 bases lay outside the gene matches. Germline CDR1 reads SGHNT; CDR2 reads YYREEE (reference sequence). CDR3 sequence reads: CASSFPRGQGWGYGYTF. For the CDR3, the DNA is TGTGCCAGCAGCTTTCCACGCGGACAGGGCTGGGGCTATGGCTACACCTTC.

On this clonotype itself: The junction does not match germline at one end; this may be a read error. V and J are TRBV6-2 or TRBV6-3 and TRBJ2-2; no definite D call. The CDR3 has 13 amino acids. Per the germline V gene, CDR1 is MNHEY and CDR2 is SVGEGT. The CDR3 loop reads CASRYSRSGQLFF. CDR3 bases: TGTGCCAGCAGGTACTCTAGGTCCGGGCAGCTGTTTTTT.

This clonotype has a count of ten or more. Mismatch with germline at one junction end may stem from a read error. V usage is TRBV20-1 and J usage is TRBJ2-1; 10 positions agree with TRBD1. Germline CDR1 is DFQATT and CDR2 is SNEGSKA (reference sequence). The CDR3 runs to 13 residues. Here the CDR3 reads CSATGQGLNGQFF. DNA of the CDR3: TGCAGTGCTACGGGACAGGGGTTGAATGGGCAGTTCTTC.

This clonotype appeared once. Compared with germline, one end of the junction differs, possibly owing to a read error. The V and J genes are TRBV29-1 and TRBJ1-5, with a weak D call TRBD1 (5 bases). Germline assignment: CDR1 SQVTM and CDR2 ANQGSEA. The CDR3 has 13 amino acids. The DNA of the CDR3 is TGCAGCGTTGAGGTCTCCAGGGATCACCCCCAGCACTTT. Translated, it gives CSVEVSRDHPQHF.

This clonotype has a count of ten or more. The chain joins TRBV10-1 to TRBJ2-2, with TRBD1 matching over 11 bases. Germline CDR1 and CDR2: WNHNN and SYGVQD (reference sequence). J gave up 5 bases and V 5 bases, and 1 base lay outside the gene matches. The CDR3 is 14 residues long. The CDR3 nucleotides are TGCGCCAGCAGTTGGGACAGGGGGACCGGGGAGCTGTTTTTT. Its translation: CASSWDRGTGELFF.

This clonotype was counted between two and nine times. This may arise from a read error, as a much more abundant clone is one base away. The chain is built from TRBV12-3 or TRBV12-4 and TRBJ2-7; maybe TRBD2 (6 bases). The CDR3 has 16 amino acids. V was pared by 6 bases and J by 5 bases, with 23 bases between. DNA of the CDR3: TGTGCCAGCAGCCACGCGGCGGGACGGGGTCCCCACGAGCAGTACTTC. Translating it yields CASSHAAGRGPHEQYF.

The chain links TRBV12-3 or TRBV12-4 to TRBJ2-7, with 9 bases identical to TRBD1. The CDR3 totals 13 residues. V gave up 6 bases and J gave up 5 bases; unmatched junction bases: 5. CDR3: CASSSGQGHEQYF. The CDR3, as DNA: TGTGCCAGCAGCTCGGGACAGGGTCACGAGCAGTACTTC.